A selection of T cell receptor beta chains follows, all from one sample in a study of shared clonotypes between healthy human individuals. The method was immunoSEQ multiplex PCR; TCRdb's version includes in-frame clones alone and lacks a portion of them. The sample consists of some 2.1 million clones, approximately 95% of them appearing once. The sample comprised naive CD4+ T cells sorted from blood. These receptors originate from a man younger than 35 in good health. Both conserved end residues are part of each CDR3. D genes are given only for firm matches. Only part of the rows carry a size: once, few, many, or a class if the clone is expanded.

d_call clone_size j_call v_call cdr3_nt cdr3_aa
NA NA TRBJ2-5 TRBV5-1 TGCGCCAGCAGGCTTACGGGTTCCGAGACCCAGTACTTC CASRLTGSETQYF
TRBD1 NA TRBJ2-7 TRBV7-2 TGTGCCAGCAGCCGACAGGGGGCATGGTCCTACGAGCAGTACTTC CASSRQGAWSYEQYF
TRBD1 NA TRBJ1-1 TRBV9 TGTGCCAGCAGCTCCCGGGACAGGTTCCCGAACACTGAAGCTTTCTTT CASSSRDRFPNTEAFF
NA NA TRBJ2-2 TRBV7-6 TGTGCCAGCAGCTTCGGACTTGGCACCGGGGAGCTGTTTTTT CASSFGLGTGELFF
TRBD1 NA TRBJ1-1 TRBV28 TGTGCCAGCAGTTCAGGGGGCAGGAACACTGAAGCTTTCTTT CASSSGGRNTEAFF
NA once TRBJ1-5 TRBV10-3 TGTGCCACCGCAGGGTCTAGCAATCAGCCCCAGCATTTT CATAGSSNQPQHF
NA once TRBJ2-5 TRBV10-2 TGCGCCAGCAGTGAGGGGTCTCACTCAACGGAGACCCAGTACTTC CASSEGSHSTETQYF
TRBD2 NA TRBJ2-1 TRBV6-1 TGTGCCAGCAGCGGGGGGTCCTACAATGAGCAGTTCTTC CASSGGSYNEQFF
TRBD1 NA TRBJ1-4 TRBV7-9 TGTGCCAGCAGCTCGGGACAGGCGAGTACTAATGAAAAACTGTTTTTT CASSSGQASTNEKLFF
NA NA TRBJ1-1 TRBV2 TGTGCCAGCAGTGAACAGGGGAGGACCACTGAAGCTTTCTTT CASSEQGRTTEAFF
TRBD1 NA TRBJ2-6 TRBV7-2 TGTGCCAGCAGCTTCCAGGGGGCTGGGGCCAACGTCCTGACTTTC CASSFQGAGANVLTF
TRBD1 once TRBJ1-3 TRBV5-1 TGCGCCAGCAGCCCGGGGACAGGGAGCAGCTCTGGAAACACCATATATTTT CASSPGTGSSSGNTIYF
NA NA TRBJ2-7 TRBV7-9 TGTGCCAGCACCCACTTTAGGAGGGAGGGGGCCTACGAGCAGTACTTC CASTHFRREGAYEQYF
TRBD1 NA TRBJ1-1 TRBV5-5 TGTGCCAGCAGCCCAGGGGGCACTGAAGCTTTCTTT CASSPGGTEAFF
TRBD2 NA TRBJ2-1 TRBV11-2 TGTGCCAGCAGCTTCCGGACTAGTCGATTAAATGAGCAGTTCTTC CASSFRTSRLNEQFF
NA NA TRBJ2-3 TRBV6-1 TGTGCCAGCAGTGAAGCTCTCATAGGGGATACGCAGTATTTT CASSEALIGDTQYF
NA NA TRBJ1-5 TRBV5-1 TGCGCCAGCAGCTTGGGAGGGGACGGGGGTCAGCCCCAGCATTTT CASSLGGDGGQPQHF
NA NA TRBJ1-5 TRBV7-2 TGTGCCAGCAGCTTAGCTTTCAATCAGCCCCAGCATTTT CASSLAFNQPQHF
TRBD1 NA TRBJ1-1 TRBV5-4 TGTGCCAGCAGCCTCGACAGGGGAACGGCTGAAGCTTTCTTT CASSLDRGTAEAFF
NA NA TRBJ1-6 TRBV28 TGTGCCCACGGTGACTCCTATAATTCACCCCTCCACTTT CAHGDSYNSPLHF
NA NA TRBJ2-3 TRBV28 TGTGCCAGCAGTCAAGGGGGGAGTACGCAAAATACGCAGTATTTT CASSQGGSTQNTQYF
NA NA TRBJ1-3 TRBV7-8 TGTGCCAGCAGCTTAGAGGGAGGGGCCGCCTCCTCTGGAAACACCATATATTTT CASSLEGGAASSGNTIYF
TRBD1 NA TRBJ2-7 TRBV6-5 TGTGCCAGCAGTTTGTGGACAGGGGTGTCCTACGAGCAGTACTTC CASSLWTGVSYEQYF
NA NA TRBJ2-2 TRBV5-4 TGTGCCAGCAGCCTGGGTACAGGGTTAAACACCGGGGAGCTGTTTTTT CASSLGTGLNTGELFF
NA NA TRBJ2-5 TRBV19 TGTGCCAGTAGTATAATTGGGTTTGAGACCCAGTACTTC CASSIIGFETQYF
TRBD1 NA TRBJ2-1 TRBV19 TGTGCCAGTAGTGGGGGACAGGGGAGAGGTGAGCAGTTCTTC CASSGGQGRGEQFF
NA NA TRBJ2-7 TRBV6-5 TGTGCCAGCAGTTACTCGACGTTTGGCAGCTACGAGCAGTACTTC CASSYSTFGSYEQYF
TRBD2 NA TRBJ2-1 TRBV7-2 TGTGCCAGCAGCGTCACTAGCGGGAGAAATGAGCAGTTCTTC CASSVTSGRNEQFF
TRBD1 once TRBJ1-4 TRBV7-9 TGTGCCAGCAGCCTCGGACAGGCGAATGAAAAACTGTTTTTT CASSLGQANEKLFF
NA NA TRBJ2-7 TRBV10-1 TGCGCCAGCAGTGAAGTGACAGCTGAGGGACAGTACTTC CASSEVTAEGQYF
NA once TRBJ2-1 TRBV5-1 TGCGCCAGCAGCTACAACTACAATGAGCAGTTCTTC CASSYNYNEQFF
NA NA TRBJ1-3 TRBV6-6 TGTGCCAGCAGTGACTGGGGAGGGAACACCATATATTTT CASSDWGGNTIYF
NA NA TRBJ2-1 TRBV7-9 TGTGCCAGCAGCTTTCGTTCGGGGAGAAGGTACAATGAGCAGTTCTTC CASSFRSGRRYNEQFF
NA NA TRBJ1-1 TRBV30 TGTGCCTGGGGGCGTATTCCTGAAGCTTTCTTT CAWGRIPEAFF
NA once TRBJ2-2 TRBV6-5 TGTGCCAGCAGTTTCCTTACCGGGGAGCTGTTTTTT CASSFLTGELFF
TRBD2 NA TRBJ2-3 TRBV30 TGTGCCTGGAGTGGAGTTAAACCTGGGACTAGCCCAACAGATACGCAGTATTTT CAWSGVKPGTSPTDTQYF
NA NA TRBJ2-3 TRBV5-6 TGTGCCAGCAGCTTGGTCCGGGCAGGGGTTGGAGATACGCAGTATTTT CASSLVRAGVGDTQYF
TRBD1 NA TRBJ1-2 TRBV5-4 TGTGCCAGCAGCTTGGACCCGGGACAGAGCTATGGCTACACCTTC CASSLDPGQSYGYTF